The 26 T cell receptor beta chains listed next were all sequenced from one sample in a study of somatic mutations in cytotoxic T cells in rheumatoid arthritis. This table comes from immunoSEQ multiplex PCR, and its TCRdb copy is limited to in-frame clones, with some not included. The table has approximately 30,000 clones, around 80% seen once. The sequencing sample was made of CD8+ T cells sorted from blood. The receptors derive from a man aged 45 to 65 in good health.

This clone was seen just once. The chain recombines TRBV7-9 with TRBJ2-1; 11 bases match TRBD2. In germline, CDR1 is SEHNR, CDR2 FQNEAQ (reference sequence). This CDR3 is 17 amino acids long. V shed 4 bases and J 6 bases; nucleotides not matched to a gene: 11. The CDR3 DNA reads as TGTGCCAGCAGCTCCCGCTGGTTAGCGGGAGGGGTCAATGAGCAGTTCTTC. Amino acid sequence: CASSSRWLAGGVNEQFF.

This clone was counted a single time. The genes are TRBV25-1 and TRBJ2-7, with 7 positions matching TRBD2. After removal of 9 bases from V and 5 bases from J, the junction contained 7 bases not matched to a gene. CDR1 is MGHDK and CDR2 is SYGVNS in the germline V gene. The CDR3 is 12 amino acids. CDR3 DNA sequence: TGTGCCAGTACCCTTGGGGGGGACGAGCAGTACTTC. Encoded protein: CASTLGGDEQYF.

The chain employs TRBV13 and TRBJ2-1; 11 nucleotides agree with TRBD2. The CDR3 consists of 15 residues. CDR1 PRHDT and CDR2 FYEKMQ come from the germline V gene (reference sequence). After removal of 5 bases from V and 7 bases from J, the junction contained 7 bases not matched to a gene. Written as DNA, the CDR3 is TGTGCCAGCAGCACACTAGCGGGAGTGGGGAATGAGCAGTTCTTC. Its protein product is CASSTLAGVGNEQFF.

V gene TRBV7-9 combines with J gene TRBJ1-1; no definite D call. From germline, CDR1 is SEHNR and CDR2 FQNEAQ (reference sequence). The CDR3 is 11 amino acids. The germline V and J ends were trimmed by 7 bases and 4 bases, with 7 bases remaining between them. CDR3 region: CASTLGTEAFF. The DNA for the CDR3 is TGTGCCAGCACCCTAGGCACTGAAGCTTTCTTT.

This clone has a handful of counts. This chain connects TRBV7-9 to TRBJ1-2, with unresolved D. CDR1 and CDR2 (germline): SEHNR, FQNEAQ (reference sequence). The CDR3 runs 13 residues. V was trimmed by 1 base and J by 5 bases, leaving 8 bases between them. Written as DNA, the CDR3 is TGTGCCAGCAGCTTAGAGGCCAGATATGGCTACACCTTC. Its protein product is CASSLEARYGYTF.

J is TRBJ2-6 and V is TRBV10-3; 11 bases map to TRBD1. The CDR3 is made up of 17 amino acids. Germline CDR1 reads ENHRY; CDR2 reads SYGVKD. V trimming: 6 bases; J trimming: 0 bases; junction bases outside the gene matches: 4. The CDR3 spells CAIRTGQGVSGANVLTF. The CDR3 DNA reads as TGTGCCATCAGAACGGGACAGGGGGTCTCTGGGGCCAACGTCCTGACTTTC.

This chain connects TRBV7-9 to TRBJ2-7; 7 bases map to TRBD2. Germline CDR1 and CDR2: SEHNR and FQNEAQ (reference sequence). V trimming: 3 bases; J trimming: 5 bases; junction bases outside the gene matches: 7. The CDR3 runs 14 residues. CDR3 region: CASSFSRESDEQYF. CDR3 coding DNA: TGTGCCAGCAGCTTTTCGCGGGAGTCCGACGAGCAGTACTTC.

J is TRBJ2-4 and V is TRBV7-6, with TRBD1 matching 11 bases. J was trimmed by 2 bases and V by 1 base; bases with no gene match: 7. The germline V gene encodes CDR1 SGHVS and CDR2 FNYEAQ. This CDR3 contains 18 residues. This chain's CDR3 is CASSLGTGGSLSKNIQYF. CDR3 nucleotide sequence: TGTGCCAGCAGCTTAGGGACAGGGGGCAGTTTGTCCAAAAACATTCAGTACTTC.

The chain has TRBV29-1 and TRBJ2-7, with TRBD2 matching over 9 bases. Germline V gene data show CDR1 as SQVTM and CDR2 as ANQGSEA. V lost 3 bases, J lost 0 bases, and 6 bases stayed unmatched. This CDR3 is 15 amino acids long. CDR3 sequence: CSVEASGKSSYEQYF. CDR3 DNA: TGCAGCGTTGAGGCTAGCGGGAAAAGCTCCTACGAGCAGTACTTC.

The chain carries TRBV7-9 and TRBJ1-2; 7 positions agree with TRBD1. CDR1 is SEHNR and CDR2 is FQNEAQ in the germline V gene (reference sequence). J lost 4 bases, V lost 5 bases, and 22 bases had no gene match. This CDR3 has 19 residues. CDR3 region: CASSGFGGDSPSLAYGYTF. The CDR3 nucleotides read TGTGCCAGCAGCGGATTCGGGGGGGACAGCCCTTCCCTGGCCTATGGCTACACCTTC. Full variable domain (outside the CDR3, taken from reference TRBV7-9 and TRBJ1-2): DTGVSQNPRHKITKRGQNVTFRCDPISEHNRLYWYRQTLGQGPEFLTYFQNEAQLEKSRLLSDRFSAERPKGSFSTLEIQRTEQGDSAMYLCASSGFGGDSPSLAYGYTFGSGTRLTVV.

The chain links TRBV5-1 to TRBJ1-6, with 7 positions matching TRBD1. V lost 8 bases to trimming and J lost 5 bases; unmatched junction nucleotides: 1. From germline, CDR1 is SGHRS and CDR2 YFSETQ. The CDR3 covers 12 residues. The DNA for the CDR3 is TGCGCCAGTCAGGGGGATAATTCACCCCTCCACTTT. Translated, it gives CASQGDNSPLHF.

The chain employs TRBV2 and TRBJ2-5, with D unresolved. The CDR3 consists of 11 residues. Germline CDR1 SNHLY, CDR2 FYNNEI. V lost 7 bases and J 4 bases, leaving 7 bases between the germline ends. CDR3 sequence: CASKPGETQYF. Here the CDR3 DNA reads TGTGCCAGCAAACCTGGAGAGACCCAGTACTTC.

The genes are TRBV28 and TRBJ1-2, with D uncertain. The CDR3 runs 14 residues. Germline V gene lookup returns CDR1 MDHEN and CDR2 SYDVKM. Between the trimmed V and J ends, which lost 5 bases and 8 bases, there was a span of 18 bases. Written as DNA, the CDR3 is TGTGCCAGCAGTCCGAGGCCCAACCGAGGGGGCTACACCTTC. This translates into CASSPRPNRGGYTF.

The gene calls are TRBV20-1 and TRBJ1-2; possibly TRBD1 for D (6 bases). Per germline, CDR1 DFQATT and CDR2 SNEGSKA (reference sequence). V gave up 3 bases and J gave up 8 bases, with 10 bases separating them. The CDR3 runs to 11 residues. CDR3 region: CSASDRRGYTF. CDR3 nucleotides: TGCAGTGCTAGTGACAGGAGAGGCTACACCTTC.

The chain carries TRBV29-1 and TRBJ1-3; D gene unclear. The CDR3 runs 14 residues. Trimming took 4 bases from V and 1 from J, leaving 11 bases between them. Germline values: CDR1 SQVTM, CDR2 ANQGSEA. The CDR3: CSVVGYESGNTIYF. The CDR3 DNA follows: TGCAGCGTTGTGGGGTATGAATCTGGAAACACCATATATTTT.

The chain couples TRBV11-2 to TRBJ2-7; 8 bases map to TRBD2. Trimming removed 1 base from V and 1 base from J; junction bases left unmatched: 3. This CDR3 comprises 15 residues. The V gene's germline CDR1 is SGHAT and CDR2 FQNNGV. The DNA for the CDR3 is TGTGCCAGCAGCTTAGCACTAGCGGAGTCCTACGAGCAGTACTTC. It yields the protein CASSLALAESYEQYF.

This chain uses TRBV2 with TRBJ1-6; unclear D gene. The CDR3 contains 14 residues. V lost 9 bases to trimming and J lost 3 bases, with 12 bases between them. CDR1 is SNHLY and CDR2 is FYNNEI in the germline V gene. Here the CDR3 DNA reads TGTGCCAGTTCTCCGATTTACTATAATTCACCCCTCCACTTT. Its protein is CASSPIYYNSPLHF.

In its sample, this clone was seen a few times. The CDR3 DNA reads TGTGCCATCAGTGACCCGGACAGGGCGGCGGGTCCTGGAAACACCATATATTTT. Its translation: CAISDPDRAAGPGNTIYF. The chain recombines TRBV10-3 with TRBJ1-3; 8 bases fit TRBD1. The V gene end was trimmed by 3 bases and the J gene end by 2 bases; junction bases not matched to a gene: 12. Germline V gene lookup returns CDR1 ENHRY and CDR2 SYGVKD. The CDR3 consists of 18 residues.

This chain joins TRBV7-6 and TRBJ2-6; D gene ambiguous. V lost 1 base and J lost 3, with 7 bases in between. CDR1 is SGHVS and CDR2 is FNYEAQ in the germline V gene. The CDR3 totals 15 residues. CDR3 DNA sequence: TGTGCCAGCAGCTTAGGTTGGCGTGGGGCCAACGTCCTGACTTTC. Amino acid sequence: CASSLGWRGANVLTF. Looking up the rest from reference TRBV7-6 and TRBJ2-6 gives the full variable domain: GAGVSQSPRYKVTKRGQDVALRCDPISGHVSLYWYRQALGQGPEFLTYFNYEAQQDKSGLPNDRFSAERPEGSISTLTIQRTEQRDSAMYRCASSLGWRGANVLTFGAGSRLTVL.

This sequence joins TRBV4-1 and TRBJ1-2; D gene ambiguous. Trimming left V 0 bases short and J 7 bases short, with 9 bases between. The germline CDR1 and CDR2 sequences are MGHRA and YSYEKL. The CDR3 runs to 13 residues. CDR3 amino acids: CASSQDRVGGYTF. The DNA of the CDR3 is TGCGCCAGCAGCCAAGATCGGGTGGGTGGCTACACCTTC.

V and J are TRBV19 and TRBJ1-5; tentative D call: TRBD1 (5 bases). V was trimmed by 3 bases and J by 7 bases, leaving 13 bases between them. CDR1 LNHDA and CDR2 SQIVND come from the germline V gene (reference sequence). The CDR3 extends over 14 amino acids. CDR3 in amino acids: CASSMWGERQPQHF. CDR3 in DNA: TGTGCCAGTAGTATGTGGGGCGAAAGACAGCCCCAGCATTTT. The variable domain in full, completed from reference TRBV19 and TRBJ1-5, reads DGGITQSPKYLFRKEGQNVTLSCEQNLNHDAMYWYRQDPGQGLRLIYYSQIVNDFQKGDIAEGYSVSREKKESFPLTVTSAQKNPTAFYLCASSMWGERQPQHFGDGTRLSIL.

The chain uses TRBV27 and TRBJ1-1; a weak D match, TRBD1 (5 bases). Germline V gene data show CDR1 as MNHEY and CDR2 as SMNVEV (reference sequence). The CDR3 runs 12 residues. Trimming stripped 8 bases from V and 6 bases from J, with 13 bases between. The CDR3 region has the DNA TGTGCCAGCGGGGGGGGTACTGCTGAAGCTTTCTTT. Protein product: CASGGGTAEAFF.

This chain joins TRBV10-2 and TRBJ2-5, with TRBD1 identical over 8 bases. With V trimmed by 5 bases and J by 2 bases, 10 bases remained unmatched. This CDR3 has 16 amino acids. CDR1 and CDR2 (germline): WSHSY, SAAADI. The DNA of the CDR3 is TGCGCCAGCAGTCCCAGGGGGCGATCCAGACAAGAGACCCAGTACTTC. Amino acid sequence: CASSPRGRSRQETQYF.

This chain uses TRBV4-1 with TRBJ2-5, with D unclear. With the DNA end fitting TRBJ2-7 better, the J assignment may be wrong. Per germline, CDR1 MGHRA and CDR2 YSYEKL. This CDR3 spans 14 amino acids. CDR3 sequence: CASSQDYSLYEQYF. The CDR3 region has the DNA TGCGCCAGCAGCCAAGATTACAGCCTGTACGAGCAGTACTTC.

The CDR3 DNA sequence: TGTGCCAGTAGTCTACAGGGGACGGCAAATGAGCAGTTCTTC. This encodes CASSLQGTANEQFF. V and J are TRBV19 and TRBJ2-1; 7 positions match TRBD1. This CDR3 is built from 14 residues. After removal of 5 bases from V and 7 bases from J, the junction contained 8 bases not matched to a gene. Germline CDR1 is LNHDA and CDR2 is SQIVND (reference sequence).

The rearrangement joins TRBV4-1 to TRBJ2-1; D is undetermined. V dropped 5 bases and J dropped 8 bases, with 10 bases sitting between them. Germline V lookup: CDR1 MGHRA, CDR2 YSYEKL. The CDR3 runs to 12 residues. The CDR3 nucleotides are TGCGCCAGCAGCTTCCCCGGCGATGAGCAGTTCTTC. This translates into CASSFPGDEQFF.